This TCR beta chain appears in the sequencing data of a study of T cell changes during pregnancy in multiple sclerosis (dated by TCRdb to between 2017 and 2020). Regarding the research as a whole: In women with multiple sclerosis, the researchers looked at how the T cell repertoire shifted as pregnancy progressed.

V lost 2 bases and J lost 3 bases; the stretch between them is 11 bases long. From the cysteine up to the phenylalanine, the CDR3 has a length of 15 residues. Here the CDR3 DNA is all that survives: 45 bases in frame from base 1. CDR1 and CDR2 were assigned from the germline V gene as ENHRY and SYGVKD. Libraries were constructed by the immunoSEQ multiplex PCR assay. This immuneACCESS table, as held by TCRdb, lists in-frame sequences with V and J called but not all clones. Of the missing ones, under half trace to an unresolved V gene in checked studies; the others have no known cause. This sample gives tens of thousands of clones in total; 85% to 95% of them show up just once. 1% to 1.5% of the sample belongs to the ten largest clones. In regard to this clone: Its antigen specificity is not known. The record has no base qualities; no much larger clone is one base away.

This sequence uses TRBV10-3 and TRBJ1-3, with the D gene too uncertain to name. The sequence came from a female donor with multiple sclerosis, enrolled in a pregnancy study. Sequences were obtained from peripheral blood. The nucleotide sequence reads TGTGCCATCAGTGAGACGGTAACAGTTGGAAACACCATATATTTT. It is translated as CAISETVTVGNTIYF.